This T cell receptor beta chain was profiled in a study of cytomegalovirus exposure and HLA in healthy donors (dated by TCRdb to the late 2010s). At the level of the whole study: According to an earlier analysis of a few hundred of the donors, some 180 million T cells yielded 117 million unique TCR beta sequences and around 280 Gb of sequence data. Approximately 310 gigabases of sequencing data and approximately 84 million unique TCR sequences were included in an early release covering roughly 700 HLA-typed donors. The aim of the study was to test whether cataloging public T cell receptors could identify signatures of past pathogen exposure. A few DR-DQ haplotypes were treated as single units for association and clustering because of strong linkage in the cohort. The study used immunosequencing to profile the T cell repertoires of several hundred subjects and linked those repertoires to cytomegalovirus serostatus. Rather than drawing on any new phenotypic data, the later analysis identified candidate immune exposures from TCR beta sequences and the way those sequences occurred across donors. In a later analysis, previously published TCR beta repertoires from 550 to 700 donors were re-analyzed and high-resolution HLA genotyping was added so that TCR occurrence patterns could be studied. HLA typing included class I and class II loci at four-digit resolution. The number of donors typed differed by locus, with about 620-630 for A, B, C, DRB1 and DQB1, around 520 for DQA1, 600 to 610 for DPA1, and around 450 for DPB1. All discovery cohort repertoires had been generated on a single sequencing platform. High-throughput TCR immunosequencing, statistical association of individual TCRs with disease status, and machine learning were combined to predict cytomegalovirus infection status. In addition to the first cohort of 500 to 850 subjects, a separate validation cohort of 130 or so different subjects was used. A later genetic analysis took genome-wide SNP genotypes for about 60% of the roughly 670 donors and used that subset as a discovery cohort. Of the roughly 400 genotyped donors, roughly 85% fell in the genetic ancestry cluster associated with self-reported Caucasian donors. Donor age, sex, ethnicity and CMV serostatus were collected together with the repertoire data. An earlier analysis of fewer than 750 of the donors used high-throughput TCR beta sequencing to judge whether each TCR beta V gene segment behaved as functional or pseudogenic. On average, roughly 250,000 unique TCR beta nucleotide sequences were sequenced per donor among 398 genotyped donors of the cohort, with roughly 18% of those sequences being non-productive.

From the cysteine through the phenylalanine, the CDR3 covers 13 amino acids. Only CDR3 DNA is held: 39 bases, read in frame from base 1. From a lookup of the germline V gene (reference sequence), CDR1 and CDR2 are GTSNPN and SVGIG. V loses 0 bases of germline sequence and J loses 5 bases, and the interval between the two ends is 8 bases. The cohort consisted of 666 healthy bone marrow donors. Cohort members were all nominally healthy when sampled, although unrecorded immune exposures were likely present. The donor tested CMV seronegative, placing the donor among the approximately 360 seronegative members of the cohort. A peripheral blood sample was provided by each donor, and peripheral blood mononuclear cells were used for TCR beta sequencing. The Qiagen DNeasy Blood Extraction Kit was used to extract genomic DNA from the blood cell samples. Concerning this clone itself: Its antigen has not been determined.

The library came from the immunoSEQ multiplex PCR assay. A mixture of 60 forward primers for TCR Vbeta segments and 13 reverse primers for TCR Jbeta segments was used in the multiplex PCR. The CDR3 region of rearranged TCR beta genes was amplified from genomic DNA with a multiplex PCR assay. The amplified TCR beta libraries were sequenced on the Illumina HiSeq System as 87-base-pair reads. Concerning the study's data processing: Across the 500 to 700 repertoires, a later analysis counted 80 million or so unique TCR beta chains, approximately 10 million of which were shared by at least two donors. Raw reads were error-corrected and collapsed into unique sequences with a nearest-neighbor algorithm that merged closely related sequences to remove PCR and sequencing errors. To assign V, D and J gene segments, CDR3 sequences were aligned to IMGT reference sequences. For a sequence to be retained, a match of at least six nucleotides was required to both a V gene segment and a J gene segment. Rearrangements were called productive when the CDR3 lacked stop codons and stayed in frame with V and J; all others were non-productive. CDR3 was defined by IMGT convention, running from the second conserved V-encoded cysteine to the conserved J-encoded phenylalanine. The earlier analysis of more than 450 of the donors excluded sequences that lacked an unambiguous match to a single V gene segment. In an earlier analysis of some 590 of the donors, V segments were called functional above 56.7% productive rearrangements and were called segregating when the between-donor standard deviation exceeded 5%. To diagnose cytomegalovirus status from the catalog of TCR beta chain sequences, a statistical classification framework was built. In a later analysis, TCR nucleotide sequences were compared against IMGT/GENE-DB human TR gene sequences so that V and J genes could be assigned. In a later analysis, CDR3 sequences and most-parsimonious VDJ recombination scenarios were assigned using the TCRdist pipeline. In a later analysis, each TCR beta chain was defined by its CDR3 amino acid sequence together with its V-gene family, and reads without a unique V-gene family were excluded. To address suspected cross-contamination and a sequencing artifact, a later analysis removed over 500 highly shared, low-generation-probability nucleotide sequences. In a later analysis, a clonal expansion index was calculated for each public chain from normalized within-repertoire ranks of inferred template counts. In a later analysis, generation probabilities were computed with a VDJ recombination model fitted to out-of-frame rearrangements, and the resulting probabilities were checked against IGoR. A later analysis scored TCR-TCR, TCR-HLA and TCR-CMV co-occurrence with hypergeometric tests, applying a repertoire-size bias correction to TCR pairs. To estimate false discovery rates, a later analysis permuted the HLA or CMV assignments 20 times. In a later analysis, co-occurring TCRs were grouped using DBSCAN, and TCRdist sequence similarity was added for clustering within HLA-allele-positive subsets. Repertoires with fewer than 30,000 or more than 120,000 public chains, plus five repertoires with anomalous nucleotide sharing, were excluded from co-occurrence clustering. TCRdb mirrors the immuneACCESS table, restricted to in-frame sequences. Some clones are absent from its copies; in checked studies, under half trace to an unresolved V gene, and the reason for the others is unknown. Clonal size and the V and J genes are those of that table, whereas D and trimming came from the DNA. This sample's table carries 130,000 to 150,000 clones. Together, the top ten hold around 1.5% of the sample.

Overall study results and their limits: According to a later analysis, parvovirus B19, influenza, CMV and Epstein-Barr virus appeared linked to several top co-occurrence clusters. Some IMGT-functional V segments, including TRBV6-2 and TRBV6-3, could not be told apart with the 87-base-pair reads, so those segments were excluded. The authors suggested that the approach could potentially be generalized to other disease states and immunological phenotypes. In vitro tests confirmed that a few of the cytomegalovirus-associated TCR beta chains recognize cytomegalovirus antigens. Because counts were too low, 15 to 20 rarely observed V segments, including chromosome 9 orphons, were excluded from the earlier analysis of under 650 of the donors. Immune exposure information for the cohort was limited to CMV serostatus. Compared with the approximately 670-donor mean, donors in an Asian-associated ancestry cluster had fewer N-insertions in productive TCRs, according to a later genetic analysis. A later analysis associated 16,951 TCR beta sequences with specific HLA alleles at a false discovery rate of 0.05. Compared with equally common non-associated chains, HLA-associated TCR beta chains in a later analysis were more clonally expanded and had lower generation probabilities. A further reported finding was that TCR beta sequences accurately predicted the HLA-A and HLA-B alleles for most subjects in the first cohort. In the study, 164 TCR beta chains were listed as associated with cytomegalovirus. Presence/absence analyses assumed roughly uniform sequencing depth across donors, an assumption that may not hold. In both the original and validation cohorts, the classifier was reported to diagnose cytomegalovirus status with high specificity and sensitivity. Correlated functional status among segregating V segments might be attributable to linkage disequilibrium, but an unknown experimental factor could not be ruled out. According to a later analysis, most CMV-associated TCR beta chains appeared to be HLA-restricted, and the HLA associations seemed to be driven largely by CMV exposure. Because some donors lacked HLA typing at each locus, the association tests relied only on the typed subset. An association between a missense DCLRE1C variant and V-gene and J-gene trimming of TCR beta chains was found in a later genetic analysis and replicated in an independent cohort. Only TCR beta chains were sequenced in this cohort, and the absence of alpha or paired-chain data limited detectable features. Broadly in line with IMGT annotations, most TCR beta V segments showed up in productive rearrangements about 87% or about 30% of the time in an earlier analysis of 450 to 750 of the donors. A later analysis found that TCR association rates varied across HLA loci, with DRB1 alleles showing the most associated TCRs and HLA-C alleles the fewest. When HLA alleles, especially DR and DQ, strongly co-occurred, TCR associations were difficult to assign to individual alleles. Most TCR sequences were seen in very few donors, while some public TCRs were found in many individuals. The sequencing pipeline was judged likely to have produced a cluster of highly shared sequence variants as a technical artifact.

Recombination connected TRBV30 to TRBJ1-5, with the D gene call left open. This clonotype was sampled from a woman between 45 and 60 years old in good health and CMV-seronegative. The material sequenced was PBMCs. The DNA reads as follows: TGTGCCTGGAGTGTGAATGGAGATCAGCCCCAGCATTTT. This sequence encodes CAWSVNGDQPQHF.